A single sample is the source of the 7 T cell receptor beta chains below, sequenced in a study of blood T cell repertoires in COVID-19. Assay: immunoSEQ multiplex PCR; the TCRdb copy retains only in-frame clones and omits some. This table has 70,000 or so clones, 80% to 90% appearing once. Sequenced input: peripheral blood. The receptor source for this set is a woman of 80 years or more with active COVID-19.

This chain joins TRBV3-1 (or the pseudogene TRBV3-2) and TRBJ2-5; TRBD1 agrees at 9 bases. This CDR3 has 16 amino acids. The germline V gene has CDR1 LGHDT and CDR2 YNNKEL (reference sequence). The J segment lost 4 bases and the V segment lost 6 bases, leaving 12 bases of the junction unmatched. CDR3 sequence (DNA): TGTGCCAGCAGGGGACAGGGTACACCGGGTAGAGAGACCCAGTACTTC. Its protein product is CASRGQGTPGRETQYF.

This clone was seen a handful of times. V usage is TRBV6-5 and J usage is TRBJ2-2; D unresolved. CDR3 size: 13 residues. Germline V gene lookup returns CDR1 MNHEY and CDR2 SVGAGI. Deletions cut 2 bases from V and 7 bases from J, with 8 bases between. CDR3: CASSYGRGGELFF. In DNA form, the CDR3 reads TGTGCCAGCAGTTACGGTCGCGGCGGGGAGCTGTTTTTT.

The rearrangement joins TRBV18 to TRBJ2-1; 11 nucleotides agree with TRBD2. The germline V gene encodes CDR1 KGHSH and CDR2 LQKENI. With V trimmed by 1 base and J by 0 bases, 5 bases remained unmatched. This CDR3 is 18 amino acids long. DNA of the CDR3: TGTGCCAGCTCACCACGGGTGACTAGCGGGGCCTCCTACAATGAGCAGTTCTTC. This codes for CASSPRVTSGASYNEQFF. Based on the CDR3 plus reference TRBV18 and TRBJ2-1, the full variable domain is NAGVMQNPRHLVRRRGQEARLRCSPMKGHSHVYWYRQLPEEGLKFMVYLQKENIIDESGMPKERFSAEFPKEGPSILRIQQVVRGDSAAYFCASSPRVTSGASYNEQFFGPGTRLTVL.

The chain employs TRBV25-1 and TRBJ2-2; 12 bases fit TRBD2. Germline V gene data show CDR1 as MGHDK and CDR2 as SYGVNS. This CDR3 spans 18 amino acids. The junction had 3 bases not matched to a gene; V was cut back by 1 base and J by 0 bases. CDR3 DNA sequence: TGTGCCAGCAGTGAATGGTCTAGCGGGAGGGCGAACACCGGGGAGCTGTTTTTT. This sequence encodes CASSEWSSGRANTGELFF.

The chain uses TRBV10-3 and TRBJ2-3, with a tentative D call TRBD1 (5 bases). Deletions cut 1 base from V and 4 bases from J, with 9 bases between. In germline, CDR1 is ENHRY, CDR2 SYGVKD. The CDR3 is made up of 14 amino acids. The chain's CDR3 is CAISEFRTPDTQYF. The CDR3 coding sequence is TGTGCCATCAGTGAGTTCCGGACACCAGATACGCAGTATTTT.

This chain uses TRBV11-3 with TRBJ1-3, with 7 bases aligning to TRBD1. This CDR3 comprises 15 residues. Germline assignment: CDR1 SGHNT and CDR2 YENEEA. After removal of 4 bases from V and 0 bases from J, the junction contained 3 bases not matched to a gene. The CDR3 sequence is CASSSGGNSGNTIYF. CDR3 coding DNA: TGTGCCAGCAGCTCAGGGGGGAACTCTGGAAACACCATATATTTT.

The gene calls are TRBV7-9 and TRBJ1-2; D might be TRBD1 (5 bases). The CDR3 covers 16 residues. V lost 5 bases and J lost 0, with 16 bases in between. The germline V gene has CDR1 SEHNR and CDR2 FQNEAQ (reference sequence). In DNA, the CDR3 is TGTGCCAGCAGCCACCTAAAGGACACCGCTAACTATGGCTACACCTTC. It is translated as CASSHLKDTANYGYTF.